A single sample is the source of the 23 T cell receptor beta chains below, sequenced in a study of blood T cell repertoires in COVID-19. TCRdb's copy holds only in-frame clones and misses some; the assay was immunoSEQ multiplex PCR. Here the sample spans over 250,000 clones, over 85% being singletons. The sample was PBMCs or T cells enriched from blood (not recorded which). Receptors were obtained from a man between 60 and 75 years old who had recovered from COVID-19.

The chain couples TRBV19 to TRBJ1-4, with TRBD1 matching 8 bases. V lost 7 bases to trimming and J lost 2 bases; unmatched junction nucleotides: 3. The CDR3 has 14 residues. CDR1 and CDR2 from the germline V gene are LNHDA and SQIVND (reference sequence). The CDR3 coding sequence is TGTGCCAGTAACACAGGGGGGACTAATGAAAAACTGTTTTTT. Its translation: CASNTGGTNEKLFF.

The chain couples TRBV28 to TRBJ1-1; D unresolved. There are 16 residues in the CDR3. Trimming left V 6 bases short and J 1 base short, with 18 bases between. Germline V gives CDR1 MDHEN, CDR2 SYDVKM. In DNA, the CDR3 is TGTGCCAGCAGCCAGGATTCGGTAGACAAGAACACTGAAGCTTTCTTT. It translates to CASSQDSVDKNTEAFF.

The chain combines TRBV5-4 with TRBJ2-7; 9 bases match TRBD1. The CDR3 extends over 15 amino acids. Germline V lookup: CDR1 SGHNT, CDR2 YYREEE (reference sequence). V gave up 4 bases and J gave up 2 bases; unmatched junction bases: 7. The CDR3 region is CASSPPGQGTYEQYF. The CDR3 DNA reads TGTGCCAGCAGCCCGCCGGGACAGGGAACCTACGAGCAGTACTTC.

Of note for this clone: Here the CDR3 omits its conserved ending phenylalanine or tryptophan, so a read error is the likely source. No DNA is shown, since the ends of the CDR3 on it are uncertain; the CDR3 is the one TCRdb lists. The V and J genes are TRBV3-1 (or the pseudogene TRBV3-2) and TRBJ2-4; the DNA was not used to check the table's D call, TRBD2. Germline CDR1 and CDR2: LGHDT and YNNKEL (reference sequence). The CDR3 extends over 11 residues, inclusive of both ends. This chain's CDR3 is CASSRRVCEGG.

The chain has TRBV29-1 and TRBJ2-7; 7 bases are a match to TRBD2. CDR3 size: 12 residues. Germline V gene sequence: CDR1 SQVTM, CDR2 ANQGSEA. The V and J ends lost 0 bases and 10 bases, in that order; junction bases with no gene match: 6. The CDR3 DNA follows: TGCAGCGTTGAAGATGGGAGGGGACTTCAGTACTTC. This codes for CSVEDGRGLQYF.

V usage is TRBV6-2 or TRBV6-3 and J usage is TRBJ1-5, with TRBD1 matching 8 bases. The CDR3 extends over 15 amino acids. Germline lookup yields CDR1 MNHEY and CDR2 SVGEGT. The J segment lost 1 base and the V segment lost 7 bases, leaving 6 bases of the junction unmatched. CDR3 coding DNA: TGTGCCAGCACCCCATGGGACAGGAGCAATCAGCCCCAGCATTTT. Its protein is CASTPWDRSNQPQHF.

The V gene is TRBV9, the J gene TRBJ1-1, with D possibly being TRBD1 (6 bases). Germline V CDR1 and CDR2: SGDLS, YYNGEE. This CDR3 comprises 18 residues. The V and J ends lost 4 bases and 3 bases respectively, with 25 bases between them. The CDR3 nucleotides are TGTGCCAGCAGCACAGCGGGGATCAGGGGCTTGAAGGACACTGAAGCTTTCTTT. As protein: CASSTAGIRGLKDTEAFF.

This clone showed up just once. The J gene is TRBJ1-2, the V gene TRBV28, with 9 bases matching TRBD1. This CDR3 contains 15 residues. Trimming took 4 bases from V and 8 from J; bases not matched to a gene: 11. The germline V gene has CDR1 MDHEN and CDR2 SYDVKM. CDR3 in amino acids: CASSSPDRGVIGYTF. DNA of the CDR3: TGTGCCAGCAGTTCCCCGGACAGGGGAGTGATCGGCTACACCTTC.

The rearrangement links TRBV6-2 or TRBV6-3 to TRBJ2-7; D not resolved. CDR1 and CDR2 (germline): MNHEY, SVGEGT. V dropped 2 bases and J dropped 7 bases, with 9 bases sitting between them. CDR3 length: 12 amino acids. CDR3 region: CASSYPPREQYF. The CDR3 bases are TGTGCCAGCAGTTACCCTCCGAGGGAGCAGTACTTC.

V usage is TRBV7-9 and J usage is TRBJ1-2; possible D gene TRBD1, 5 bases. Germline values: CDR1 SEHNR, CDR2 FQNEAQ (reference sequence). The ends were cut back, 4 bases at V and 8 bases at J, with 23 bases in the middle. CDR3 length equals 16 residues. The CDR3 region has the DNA TGTGCCAGCAGCTCACCTAAACACAGGCCCGGATCGGGCTACACCTTC. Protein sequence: CASSSPKHRPGSGYTF. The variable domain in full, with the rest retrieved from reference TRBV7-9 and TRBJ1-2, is DTGVSQNPRHKITKRGQNVTFRCDPISEHNRLYWYRQTLGQGPEFLTYFQNEAQLEKSRLLSDRFSAERPKGSFSTLEIQRTEQGDSAMYLCASSSPKHRPGSGYTFGSGTRLTVV.

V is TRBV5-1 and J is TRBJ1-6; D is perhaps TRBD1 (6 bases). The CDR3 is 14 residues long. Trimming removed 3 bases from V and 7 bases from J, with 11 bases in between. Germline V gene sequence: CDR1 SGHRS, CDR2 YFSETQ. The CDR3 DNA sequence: TGCGCCAGCAGCTCAGGGGCGTTAAATTCACCCCTCCACTTT. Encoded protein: CASSSGALNSPLHF.

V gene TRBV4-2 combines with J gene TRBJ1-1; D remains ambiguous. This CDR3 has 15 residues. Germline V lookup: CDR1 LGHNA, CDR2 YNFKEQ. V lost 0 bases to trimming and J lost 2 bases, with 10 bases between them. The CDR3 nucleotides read TGTGCCAGCAGCCAAGAGCTGAGAGTAAACACTGAAGCTTTCTTT. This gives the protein CASSQELRVNTEAFF.

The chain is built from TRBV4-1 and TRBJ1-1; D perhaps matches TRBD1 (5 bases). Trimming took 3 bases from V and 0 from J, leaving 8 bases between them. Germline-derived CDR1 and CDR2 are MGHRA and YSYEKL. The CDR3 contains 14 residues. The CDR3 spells CASSHRQMNTEAFF. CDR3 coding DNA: TGCGCCAGCAGCCATAGACAGATGAACACTGAAGCTTTCTTT.

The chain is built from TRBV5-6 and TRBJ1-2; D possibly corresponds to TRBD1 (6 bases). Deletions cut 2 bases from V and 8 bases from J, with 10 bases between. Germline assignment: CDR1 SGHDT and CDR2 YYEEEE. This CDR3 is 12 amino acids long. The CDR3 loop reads CASSLQGSGYTF. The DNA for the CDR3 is TGTGCCAGCAGCTTACAGGGAAGCGGCTACACCTTC.

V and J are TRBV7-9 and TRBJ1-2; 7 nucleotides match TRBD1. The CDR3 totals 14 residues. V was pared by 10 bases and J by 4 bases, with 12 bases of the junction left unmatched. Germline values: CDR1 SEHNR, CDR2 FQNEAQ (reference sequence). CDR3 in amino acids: CATPRGQGGYGYTF. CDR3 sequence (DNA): TGTGCCACCCCTAGGGGGCAGGGAGGCTATGGCTACACCTTC.

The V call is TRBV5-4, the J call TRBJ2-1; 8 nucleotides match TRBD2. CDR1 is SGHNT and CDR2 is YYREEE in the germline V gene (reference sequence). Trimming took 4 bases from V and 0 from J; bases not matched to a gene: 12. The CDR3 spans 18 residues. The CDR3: CASSLDGGGGYSYNEQFF. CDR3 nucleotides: TGTGCCAGCAGCCTAGATGGGGGCGGGGGGTACTCCTACAATGAGCAGTTCTTC.

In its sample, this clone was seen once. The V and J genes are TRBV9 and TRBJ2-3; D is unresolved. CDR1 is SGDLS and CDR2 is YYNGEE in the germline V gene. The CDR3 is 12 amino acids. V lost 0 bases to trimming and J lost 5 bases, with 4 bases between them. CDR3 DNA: TGTGCCAGCAGCGTAGAGAGAGATACGCAGTATTTT. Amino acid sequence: CASSVERDTQYF.

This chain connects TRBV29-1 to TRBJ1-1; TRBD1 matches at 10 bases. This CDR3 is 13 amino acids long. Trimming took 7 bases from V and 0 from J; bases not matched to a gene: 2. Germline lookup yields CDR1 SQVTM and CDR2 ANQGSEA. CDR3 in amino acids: CSAGTGVNTEAFF. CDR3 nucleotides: TGCAGCGCCGGGACAGGGGTGAACACTGAAGCTTTCTTT.

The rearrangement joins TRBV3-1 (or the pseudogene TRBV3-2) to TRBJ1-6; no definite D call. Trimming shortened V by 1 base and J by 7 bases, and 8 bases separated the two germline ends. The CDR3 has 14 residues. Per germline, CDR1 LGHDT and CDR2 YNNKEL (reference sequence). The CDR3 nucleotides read TGTGCCAGCAGCCAAGTTGCGGGAAATTCACCCCTCCACTTT. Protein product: CASSQVAGNSPLHF.

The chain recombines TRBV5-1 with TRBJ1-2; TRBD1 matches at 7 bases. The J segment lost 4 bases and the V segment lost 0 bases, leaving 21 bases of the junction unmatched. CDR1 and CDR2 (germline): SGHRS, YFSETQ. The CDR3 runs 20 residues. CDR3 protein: CASSLGSEGAKNWPPYGYTF. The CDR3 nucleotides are TGCGCCAGCAGCTTGGGGAGTGAGGGGGCTAAAAACTGGCCTCCCTATGGCTACACCTTC.

The CDR3: CASSHSGQGIENTIYF. CDR3 DNA: TGTGCCAGCAGCCATTCGGGACAGGGGATAGAAAACACCATATATTTT. The rearrangement joins TRBV3-1 (or the pseudogene TRBV3-2) to TRBJ1-3, with 10 bases lining up with TRBD1. Germline CDR1 reads LGHDT; CDR2 reads YNNKEL (reference sequence). J was trimmed by 6 bases and V by 3 bases; bases with no gene match: 8. The CDR3 length is 16 residues.

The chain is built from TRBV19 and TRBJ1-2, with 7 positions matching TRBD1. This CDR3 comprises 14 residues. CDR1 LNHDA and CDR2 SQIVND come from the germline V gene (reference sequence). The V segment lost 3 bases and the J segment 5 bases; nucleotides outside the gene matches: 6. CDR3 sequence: CASSIRDSSYGYTF. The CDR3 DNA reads TGTGCCAGTAGTATCCGGGACAGCTCGTATGGCTACACCTTC.

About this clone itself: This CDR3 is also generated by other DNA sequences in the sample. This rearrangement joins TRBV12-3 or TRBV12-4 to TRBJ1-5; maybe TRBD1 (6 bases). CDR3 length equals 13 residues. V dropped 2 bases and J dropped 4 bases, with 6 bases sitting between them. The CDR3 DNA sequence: TGTGCCAGCAGTTTAACAGGGAATCAGCCCCAGCATTTT. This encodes CASSLTGNQPQHF.